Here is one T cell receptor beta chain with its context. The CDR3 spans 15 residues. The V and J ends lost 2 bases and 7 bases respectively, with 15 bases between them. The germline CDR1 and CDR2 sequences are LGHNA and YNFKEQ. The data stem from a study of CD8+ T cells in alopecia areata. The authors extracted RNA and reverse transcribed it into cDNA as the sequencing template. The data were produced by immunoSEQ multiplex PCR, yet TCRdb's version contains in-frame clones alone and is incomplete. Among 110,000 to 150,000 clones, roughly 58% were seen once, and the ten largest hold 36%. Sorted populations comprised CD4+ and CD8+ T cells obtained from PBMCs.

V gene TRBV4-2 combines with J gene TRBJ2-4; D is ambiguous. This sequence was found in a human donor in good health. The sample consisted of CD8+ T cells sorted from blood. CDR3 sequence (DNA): TGTGCCAGCAGCCAATTGTGGACGGTAATTAACATTCAGTACTTC. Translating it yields CASSQLWTVINIQYF.